This TCR beta chain was sequenced in a study of identical twins. cDNA carried unique molecular identifiers, and a universal primer site was added by template switching. Each CDR3 protein is one row after TCRdb ran MiXCR on the 5' RACE reads. The table lists approximately 600,000 distinct CDR3 sequences, roughly 7.1% of them singletons. The CDR3 consists of 15 residues. CDR1 is SSHAT, CDR2 FNYEAQ, per germline (reference sequence). The V and J ends lost 3 bases and 5 bases respectively, with 14 bases between them. The sample was also linked to a second study, of yellow fever vaccine responses in identical twins.

The chain couples TRBV7-7 to TRBJ2-1; D may be TRBD1 or TRBD2 (5 bases each). The sequence was obtained from a woman younger than 30 in good health. The sequenced material came from PBMCs. CDR3 loop: CASSLSQGAHNEQFF. In DNA, the CDR3 is TGTGCCAGCAGCTTGTCCCAGGGAGCCCACAATGAGCAGTTCTTC.